The 22 T cell receptor beta chains presented below share a single source sample, sequenced in a study of blood T cell repertoires in COVID-19. Only in-frame clones appear in the TCRdb table, and some are missing; sequencing was by immunoSEQ multiplex PCR. The repertoire holds around 280,000 clones, with around nine tenths as singletons. Specimen: peripheral blood. The receptors originated from a woman in her 30s with COVID-19, enrolled during active disease.

The chain employs TRBV4-1 and TRBJ2-2; TRBD2 matches at 8 bases. The CDR3 spans 15 residues. After removal of 5 bases from V and 1 base from J, the junction contained 3 bases not matched to a gene. The germline gives CDR1 MGHRA, CDR2 YSYEKL. CDR3 nucleotides: TGCGCCAGCAGCGCGGGGGGCCGGAACACCGGGGAGCTGTTTTTT. Protein sequence: CASSAGGRNTGELFF.

The gene calls are TRBV4-1 and TRBJ1-1, with D maybe TRBD1 (5 bases). The germline V gene has CDR1 MGHRA and CDR2 YSYEKL. Trimming pared 0 bases from V and 5 bases from J, leaving 22 bases between. This CDR3 spans 18 amino acids. CDR3 sequence: CASSQDTGQMPRGTEAFF. The CDR3 DNA reads TGCGCCAGCAGCCAAGATACAGGCCAAATGCCACGGGGGACTGAAGCTTTCTTT.

The chain links TRBV27 to TRBJ2-1, with D possibly being TRBD1 (6 bases). The V gene lost 3 bases and the J gene lost 9 bases, with 12 bases spanning the gap. This CDR3 is 13 amino acids long. Germline V gene lookup returns CDR1 MNHEY and CDR2 SMNVEV (reference sequence). The CDR3 DNA follows: TGTGCCAGCAGTTTCTCAACAGGGACTGAGCAGTTCTTC. This gives the protein CASSFSTGTEQFF.

This chain joins TRBV28 and TRBJ1-2; 7 positions match TRBD1. The germline gives CDR1 MDHEN, CDR2 SYDVKM. The trim removed 6 bases at V and 0 bases at J, leaving 19 bases unmatched. CDR3 length: 19 amino acids. CDR3 bases: TGTGCCAGCAGCCTACTTCTGAAACACGGGGACAGAACTAACTATGGCTACACCTTC. This encodes CASSLLLKHGDRTNYGYTF.

The chain employs TRBV6-2 or TRBV6-3 and TRBJ1-4; 7 bases line up with TRBD1. Germline-derived CDR1 and CDR2 are MNHEY and SVGEGT. This CDR3 has 17 amino acids. V lost 0 bases, J lost 0 bases, and 4 bases stayed unmatched. CDR3 amino acids: CASSYSWDSATNEKLFF. As DNA, the CDR3 is TGTGCCAGCAGTTACTCGTGGGACAGTGCAACTAATGAAAAACTGTTTTTT.

CDR3: CASLRTGGTEAFF. In DNA, the CDR3 is TGTGCCAGCCTCCGGACAGGAGGAACTGAAGCTTTCTTT. The chain has TRBV28 and TRBJ1-1; 7 bases fit TRBD1. V lost 8 bases and J lost 5; bases outside the gene matches: 8. The CDR3 spans 13 residues. CDR1 and CDR2 (germline): MDHEN, SYDVKM.

J is TRBJ2-1 and V is TRBV24-1, with 7 positions matching TRBD1. Trimming at V came to 3 bases and at J to 5 bases, leaving 21 bases not matched to a gene. Germline assignment: CDR1 KGHDR and CDR2 SFDVKD. The CDR3 extends over 20 amino acids. The CDR3 sequence: CATSDIRTGGTLLPNNEQFF. CDR3 coding DNA: TGTGCCACCAGTGATATAAGGACAGGAGGCACCTTATTACCGAACAATGAGCAGTTCTTC.

The chain recombines TRBV24-1 with TRBJ2-5; D gene unclear. Germline V lookup: CDR1 KGHDR, CDR2 SFDVKD. V was pared by 3 bases and J by 6 bases, with 10 bases between. The CDR3 has 13 amino acids. The CDR3 nucleotides are TGTGCCACCAGTGATGCCCAGGCTCAGACCCAGTACTTC. Its translation is CATSDAQAQTQYF.

This chain uses TRBV7-9 with TRBJ2-3; D might be TRBD2 (6 bases). The germline V and J ends were trimmed by 6 bases and 9 bases, with 22 bases remaining between them. Germline assignment: CDR1 SEHNR and CDR2 FQNEAQ (reference sequence). This CDR3 spans 15 amino acids. The CDR3 nucleotides read TGTGCCAGCAGTGATCGCGGGACTCGGCCCAAGACGCAGTATTTT. Translation gives CASSDRGTRPKTQYF.

The chain carries TRBV3-1 (or the pseudogene TRBV3-2) and TRBJ2-1, with 8 bases lining up with TRBD2. Per germline, CDR1 LGHDT and CDR2 YNNKEL (reference sequence). The CDR3 has 17 amino acids. The V gene end was trimmed by 5 bases and the J gene end by 4 bases; junction bases not matched to a gene: 13. CDR3 region: CASSAGGAVPFYNEQFF. CDR3 sequence (DNA): TGTGCCAGCAGCGCCGGGGGGGCCGTCCCCTTTTACAATGAGCAGTTCTTC.

The J gene is TRBJ2-2, the V gene TRBV6-5; a possible D gene is TRBD2 (5 bases). Germline V gene data show CDR1 as MNHEY and CDR2 as SVGAGI. V gave up 6 bases and J gave up 7 bases, with 9 bases separating them. This CDR3 comprises 12 residues. CDR3 sequence: CASSPEGGELFF. CDR3 sequence (DNA): TGTGCCAGCAGCCCCGAGGGCGGGGAGCTGTTTTTT.

DNA for the CDR3: TGTGCCAGCTCGCCGACAGGGGGAGAGGGCGAGCAGTACTTC. It codes for CASSPTGGEGEQYF. The rearrangement joins TRBV18 to TRBJ2-7; TRBD1 aligns across 9 bases. This CDR3 contains 14 residues. The germline CDR1 and CDR2 sequences are KGHSH and LQKENI. The V segment lost 6 bases and the J segment 6 bases; nucleotides outside the gene matches: 9.

The gene calls are TRBV24-1 and TRBJ1-2; D call uncertain. This CDR3 has 13 amino acids. Per the germline V gene, CDR1 is KGHDR and CDR2 is SFDVKD. V was cut by 4 bases and J by 5 bases, with 10 bases left in between. Here the CDR3 DNA reads TGTGCCACCAGTGAACAGCGGGGATATGGCTACACCTTC. This codes for CATSEQRGYGYTF.

The rearrangement uses TRBV5-8 and TRBJ1-5, with 9 nucleotides matching TRBD1. With V trimmed by 4 bases and J by 3 bases, 14 bases remained unmatched. The CDR3 has 18 residues. CDR1 and CDR2 from the germline V gene are SGHTS and YDEGEE. CDR3 DNA sequence: TGTGCCAGCAGCCCTCAGAAGACAGGGGGTGGGTCCAATCAGCCCCAGCATTTT. Translated, it gives CASSPQKTGGGSNQPQHF.

CDR3 amino acids: CASSHAGQGGNQPQHF. CDR3 nucleotide sequence: TGCGCCAGCAGCCATGCGGGACAGGGGGGCAATCAGCCCCAGCATTTT. The chain employs TRBV4-1 and TRBJ1-5; 11 bases fit TRBD1. Germline V lookup: CDR1 MGHRA, CDR2 YSYEKL. J was trimmed by 2 bases and V by 3 bases; bases with no gene match: 3. The CDR3 spans 16 residues.

The chain carries TRBV19 and TRBJ2-7; no clear D. The V end was cut by 6 bases, the J end by 0 bases, with 15 bases between. CDR1 is LNHDA and CDR2 is SQIVND in the germline V gene (reference sequence). The CDR3 runs to 15 residues. The CDR3 nucleotides read TGTGCCAGTAGCCGGCAGGATAGTAGCTCCTACGAGCAGTACTTC. Its translation: CASSRQDSSSYEQYF.

V and J are TRBV5-1 and TRBJ1-6; D possibly corresponds to TRBD1 (5 bases). Germline V gives CDR1 SGHRS, CDR2 YFSETQ. Trimming cost V 0 bases and J 0 bases, with 10 bases left between them. The CDR3 is 17 amino acids. In DNA, the CDR3 is TGCGCCAGCAGCTTGGGGCAGGGTCCCTCCTATAATTCACCCCTCCACTTT. It is translated as CASSLGQGPSYNSPLHF.

The chain is built from TRBV5-1 and TRBJ2-5; 7 nucleotides line up with TRBD1. Per the germline V gene, CDR1 is SGHRS and CDR2 is YFSETQ. After removal of 0 bases from V and 1 base from J, the junction contained 3 bases not matched to a gene. This CDR3 comprises 15 residues. The CDR3 protein is CASSLGQGAQETQYF. The CDR3 DNA reads TGCGCCAGCAGCTTGGGACAGGGAGCCCAAGAGACCCAGTACTTC.

The rearrangement uses TRBV6-5 and TRBJ2-2; 7 bases match TRBD1. Germline trimming cut 2 bases from V and 2 bases from J; bases unmatched to any gene: 5. The CDR3 totals 16 residues. Germline loops: CDR1 MNHEY, CDR2 SVGAGI. CDR3 bases: TGTGCCAGCAGTTACAACCGGGACAGAAACACCGGGGAGCTGTTTTTT. Translating it yields CASSYNRDRNTGELFF.

This sequence joins TRBV7-7 and TRBJ2-5; TRBD2 is a possible D gene (6 bases). The CDR3 extends over 13 amino acids. Deletions cut 5 bases from V and 5 bases from J, with 12 bases between. The germline V gene encodes CDR1 SSHAT and CDR2 FNYEAQ (reference sequence). The CDR3 loop is CASSLTSLETQYF. The CDR3 DNA reads as TGTGCCAGCAGCCTGACTAGTTTGGAGACCCAGTACTTC.

J is TRBJ1-2 and V is TRBV4-1, with a weak D call TRBD1 (6 bases). The CDR3 extends over 14 amino acids. In germline, CDR1 is MGHRA, CDR2 YSYEKL. The V end was cut by 4 bases, the J end by 4 bases, with 13 bases between. The CDR3 loop is CASSLTGTPYGYTF. The CDR3 DNA is TGCGCCAGCAGCCTAACAGGGACCCCCTATGGCTACACCTTC.

J is TRBJ2-7 and V is TRBV7-2, with 11 bases lining up with TRBD2. The CDR3 is made up of 17 amino acids. The germline V gene encodes CDR1 SGHTA and CDR2 FQGNSA. J was trimmed by 4 bases and V by 5 bases; bases with no gene match: 13. This chain's CDR3 is CASSPQGPTSGVYEQYF. The CDR3 DNA sequence: TGTGCCAGCAGCCCTCAGGGCCCGACTAGCGGGGTTTACGAGCAGTACTTC.